This is a list of T cell receptor beta chains from one sample in a study of blood T cell repertoires in COVID-19. Here immunoSEQ multiplex PCR was the method, and the copy in TCRdb shows in-frame clones only, minus some. Counted here are approximately 170,000 clones, 88% occurring once; the ten biggest clones make up around 1.9%. The specimen was peripheral blood. The receptors shown here come from a man aged 45-65 years who had recovered from COVID-19. Each CDR3 is given with its conserved first and last residue. A D gene is named only where the DNA matches it firmly. Part of the rows lack a size; the others show once, few, many or a class for expanded clones.

few,TRBJ1-1,NA,TRBV7-2,CASSLGPQGGAFF,TGTGCCAGCAGCTTAGGTCCCCAGGGTGGGGCTTTCTTT
NA,TRBJ2-2,NA,TRBV5-6,CASSPGQQGTGELFF,TGTGCCAGCAGCCCGGGCCAACAGGGCACCGGGGAGCTGTTTTTT
NA,TRBJ2-5,NA,TRBV7-9,CASSLGGRDQETQYF,TGTGCCAGCAGCTTAGGAGGCAGGGACCAAGAGACCCAGTACTTC
NA,TRBJ1-2,TRBD1,TRBV7-9,CASSLTQGSRANYGYTF,TGTGCCAGCAGCTTAACACAGGGGAGTAGGGCTAACTATGGCTACACCTTC
NA,TRBJ2-7,TRBD1,TRBV13,CASSLGGGRGHEQYF,TGTGCCAGCAGCTTAGGCGGGGGCAGGGGGCACGAGCAGTACTTC
NA,TRBJ1-2,TRBD1,TRBV7-3,CASSFGDRDYGYTF,TGTGCCAGCAGCTTTGGGGACAGGGACTATGGCTACACCTTC
NA,TRBJ2-5,TRBD1,TRBV6-2/TRBV6-3,CASTPMGQGPSGETQYF,TGTGCCAGCACCCCTATGGGACAGGGGCCTTCAGGAGAGACCCAGTACTTC
NA,TRBJ2-1,TRBD1,TRBV18,CASSPQPTGGNEQFF,TGTGCCAGCTCACCTCAACCGACAGGGGGCAATGAGCAGTTCTTC
once,TRBJ1-4,NA,TRBV7-2,CASSLAATNEKLFF,TGTGCCAGCAGCCTCGCAGCAACTAATGAAAAACTGTTTTTT
NA,TRBJ2-4,TRBD1,TRBV5-6,CASSSWTGARKNIQYF,TGTGCCAGCAGCTCTTGGACAGGGGCACGGAAAAACATTCAGTACTTC
NA,TRBJ2-7,TRBD2,TRBV29-1,CSVSGTSGGVYEQYF,TGCAGCGTTTCCGGGACTAGCGGGGGGGTCTACGAGCAGTACTTC
NA,TRBJ1-1,TRBD1,TRBV2,CASTSDRVGTEAFF,TGTGCCAGCACCTCTGACAGGGTAGGCACTGAAGCTTTCTTT
NA,TRBJ2-7,NA,TRBV7-8,CASSLPPGVHEQYF,TGTGCCAGCAGCTTACCCCCAGGGGTCCACGAGCAGTACTTC
NA,TRBJ1-1,NA,TRBV27,CASSFSNRNTEAFF,TGTGCCAGCAGTTTCAGCAACAGGAACACTGAAGCTTTCTTT
NA,TRBJ2-1,NA,TRBV29-1,CSVPRVYEQFF,TGCAGCGTTCCCAGGGTCTATGAGCAGTTCTTC
NA,TRBJ1-1,TRBD1,TRBV7-9,CASSLWTGRGTEAFF,TGTGCCAGCAGCCTTTGGACAGGAAGAGGAACTGAAGCTTTCTTT
NA,TRBJ2-7,TRBD2,TRBV29-1,CSARTSGDPYEQYF,TGCAGCGCCCGGACTAGCGGGGATCCTTACGAGCAGTACTTC
NA,TRBJ2-1,TRBD1,TRBV27,CASSPGTGGIEQFF,TGTGCCAGCAGTCCCGGGACAGGGGGCATTGAGCAGTTCTTC
NA,TRBJ2-1,NA,TRBV6-5,CASRPSELPEQFF,TGTGCCAGCAGGCCCTCGGAGCTGCCCGAGCAGTTCTTC
NA,TRBJ1-4,TRBD1,TRBV28,CASSSRDSSSREKLFF,TGTGCCAGCAGTTCTAGGGACAGCTCCAGCCGTGAAAAACTGTTTTTT
NA,TRBJ2-2,TRBD2,TRBV19,CASSVPRQRLAGGTGELFF,TGTGCCAGTAGTGTCCCTAGACAGAGACTAGCGGGGGGCACCGGGGAGCTGTTTTTT
few,TRBJ2-7,TRBD1,TRBV11-1,CASSLGTGSYEQYF,TGTGCCAGCAGCTTAGGGACAGGGAGCTACGAGCAGTACTTC
NA,TRBJ1-6,NA,TRBV28,CASSLGPGRGSPLHF,TGTGCCAGCAGTTTAGGGCCAGGGAGGGGATCACCCCTCCACTTT
NA,TRBJ2-3,TRBD2,TRBV5-1,CASSLGVLAGVGDTQYF,TGCGCCAGCAGCTTGGGGGTGCTAGCGGGAGTGGGCGATACGCAGTATTTT
NA,TRBJ1-2,TRBD1,TRBV7-9,CASSTHRGSNYGYTF,TGTGCCAGCAGCACACACAGGGGGTCGAACTATGGCTACACCTTC
NA,TRBJ1-2,TRBD1,TRBV6-5,CASSYSNRGMIGYTF,TGTGCCAGCAGTTACTCGAACAGGGGGATGATTGGCTACACCTTC
NA,TRBJ1-1,NA,TRBV19,CASSPTNTEAFF,TGTGCCAGTAGTCCTACGAACACTGAAGCTTTCTTT
NA,TRBJ1-2,NA,TRBV9,CASSVGEGRNGYTF,TGTGCCAGCAGCGTAGGGGAGGGACGTAATGGCTACACCTTC
once,TRBJ2-7,NA,TRBV27,CASSSKGFSSYEQYF,TGTGCCAGCAGTTCGAAGGGGTTTAGCTCCTACGAGCAGTACTTC
few,TRBJ1-1,NA,TRBV7-2,CASSLDEVNTEAFF,TGTGCCAGCAGCTTAGACGAGGTGAACACTGAAGCTTTCTTT
NA,TRBJ2-5,NA,TRBV3-1/TRBV3-2,CASSQEIRWAQYF,TGTGCCAGCAGCCAAGAGATCAGGTGGGCCCAGTACTTC
NA,TRBJ1-1,NA,TRBV27,CASSLSSGVRVTTEAFF,TGTGCCAGCAGTTTATCGTCAGGGGTTCGAGTGACAACTGAAGCTTTCTTT
NA,TRBJ2-1,NA,TRBV4-1,CASSQVGGVNYNEQFF,TGCGCCAGCAGCCAAGTCGGCGGGGTAAACTACAATGAGCAGTTCTTC
NA,TRBJ2-7,NA,TRBV28,CASSPPGNSHHEQYF,TGTGCCAGCAGTCCGCCGGGGAATTCACACCACGAGCAGTACTTC
once,TRBJ2-1,NA,TRBV4-3,CASSQKLGLPNEQFF,TGCGCCAGCAGCCAAAAACTAGGTCTTCCCAATGAGCAGTTCTTC
NA,TRBJ2-7,NA,TRBV4-3,CASSPSITREHEQYF,TGCGCCAGCAGCCCAAGTATTACTAGGGAGCACGAGCAGTACTTC
NA,TRBJ2-4,NA,TRBV6-2/TRBV6-3,CASSYGGLALNIQYF,TGTGCCAGCAGTTACGGAGGGCTAGCCCTAAACATTCAGTACTTC
NA,TRBJ1-3,NA,TRBV6-4,CASSEGSGTGNTIYF,TGTGCCAGCAGTGAGGGCAGCGGCACTGGAAACACCATATATTTT
NA,TRBJ2-6,TRBD1,TRBV18,CASSPRTGAGANVLTF,TGTGCCAGCTCACCCCGGACAGGGGCTGGGGCCAACGTCCTGACTTTC
once,TRBJ2-3,NA,TRBV9,CASSVERATDTQYF,TGTGCCAGCAGCGTTGAGCGGGCAACAGATACGCAGTATTTT
NA,TRBJ2-1,NA,TRBV24-1,CATSAHGTDGHEQFF,TGTGCCACCAGTGCCCATGGCACAGACGGCCATGAGCAGTTCTTC
few,TRBJ2-5,NA,TRBV21-1,CASSKEELAGGSETQYF,TGTGCCAGCAGCAAAGAGGAGCTAGCGGGGGGGTCAGAGACCCAGTACTTC
NA,TRBJ2-1,TRBD2,TRBV6-1,CASSELISGAYNEQFF,TGTGCCAGCAGTGAGCTCATTAGCGGGGCCTACAATGAGCAGTTCTTC
NA,TRBJ2-1,NA,TRBV24-1,CATSGVGRTPEQFF,TGTGCCACCAGTGGGGTTGGGAGGACGCCGGAGCAGTTCTTC
NA,TRBJ2-2,NA,TRBV7-2,CASSLSTGGELFF,TGTGCCAGCAGCTTATCAACGGGCGGGGAGCTGTTTTTT
NA,TRBJ1-6,NA,TRBV10-1,CASSQYRDNSPLHF,TGCGCCAGCAGTCAATACAGGGATAATTCACCCCTCCACTTT
NA,TRBJ2-3,NA,TRBV5-1,CASSLGSSTDTQYF,TGCGCCAGCAGCTTGGGGAGCAGCACAGATACGCAGTATTTT
NA,TRBJ2-3,TRBD2,TRBV19,CAAGGRGTDTQYF,TGTGCCGCGGGGGGCCGTGGCACAGATACGCAGTATTTT
once,TRBJ2-7,TRBD2,TRBV2,CASSPAGAYEQYF,TGTGCCAGCAGTCCAGCGGGGGCCTACGAGCAGTACTTC
NA,TRBJ1-5,TRBD1,TRBV3-1/TRBV3-2,CASTQGWDQPQHF,TGTGCCTCCACACAGGGGTGGGATCAGCCCCAGCATTTT
NA,TRBJ1-5,NA,TRBV6-1,CASSELGRGNQPQHF,TGTGCCAGCAGTGAATTGGGGCGAGGCAATCAGCCCCAGCATTTT
NA,TRBJ1-3,NA,TRBV24-1,CATSSDRGNTIYF,TGTGCCACCAGTTCGGACAGAGGAAACACCATATATTTT
NA,TRBJ1-2,NA,TRBV27,CASSSTGKVGYTF,TGTGCCAGCAGTTCCACAGGAAAAGTTGGCTACACCTTC
few,TRBJ1-1,NA,TRBV5-4,CASTRSPENTEAFF,TGTGCCAGCACCCGGAGCCCAGAGAACACTGAAGCTTTCTTT
NA,TRBJ2-2,TRBD2,TRBV9,CASSVGREGPRGELFF,TGTGCCAGCAGCGTAGGGCGGGAGGGCCCGCGCGGGGAGCTGTTTTTT
NA,TRBJ2-7,TRBD2,TRBV7-2,CASSRGLAGGRNEQYF,TGTGCCAGCAGCCGGGGACTAGCGGGGGGGCGGAACGAGCAGTACTTC
NA,TRBJ2-5,NA,TRBV14,CASSLEETQYF,TGTGCCAGCAGCTTAGAAGAGACCCAGTACTTC
few,TRBJ1-4,TRBD1,TRBV10-3,CAIRGDSRNEKLFF,TGTGCCATCAGAGGGGACAGCCGAAATGAAAAACTGTTTTTT